Following are 8 T cell receptor beta chains from one sample sequenced in a study of cytomegalovirus exposure and HLA in healthy donors (dated by TCRdb to 2016 to 2017). Library generation was performed with the immunoSEQ multiplex PCR assay. For the multiplex PCR, a mixture combining 60 forward primers for TCR Vbeta segments and 13 reverse primers for TCR Jbeta segments was used. TCRdb carries this immuneACCESS record with in-frame sequences only. Its versions omit some clonotypes, under half of them owing to an unresolved V gene in the studies checked, with the rest unexplained. The sample yields tens of thousands of clones; roughly 70% were counted once. The biggest ten clones account for around 10% of the sample. The sequencing input was PBMCs. Receptors were obtained from a woman between 40 and 55 years old in good health and CMV-seropositive.

CDR3 amino acids: CASSLFGGGGYEQYF. The CDR3 nucleotides read TGTGCCAGCAGTTTATTCGGCGGGGGGGGCTACGAGCAGTACTTC. The rearrangement joins TRBV27 to TRBJ2-7, with 9 positions matching TRBD2. The CDR3 has 15 amino acids. Germline CDR1 and CDR2: MNHEY and SMNVEV (reference sequence). Germline trimming cut 1 base from V and 3 bases from J; bases unmatched to any gene: 4.

J is TRBJ1-6 and V is TRBV6-5; a weak D match, TRBD1 (6 bases). Germline CDR1 reads MNHEY; CDR2 reads SVGAGI. This CDR3 is built from 16 residues. The germline V and J ends were trimmed by 0 bases and 8 bases, with 14 bases remaining between them. CDR3 loop: CASSYSRGSFDSPLHF. DNA for the CDR3: TGTGCCAGCAGTTACTCAAGGGGGAGTTTCGATTCACCCCTCCACTTT.

A few counts support this clone. The genes are TRBV2 and TRBJ1-3; D is undetermined. The CDR3 extends over 15 amino acids. Germline-derived CDR1 and CDR2 are SNHLY and FYNNEI. With 8 bases removed from V and 1 base from J, the gap between germline ends came to 15 bases. The CDR3 bases are TGTGCCAGCCGCCACCGACTAGTATCTGGAAACACCATATATTTT. Translated: CASRHRLVSGNTIYF.

The chain couples TRBV5-4 to TRBJ2-7; 7 positions agree with TRBD2. With V trimmed by 3 bases and J by 6 bases, 15 bases remained unmatched. This CDR3 is 16 amino acids long. Germline CDR1 SGHNT, CDR2 YYREEE (reference sequence). CDR3: CASSWGVGRVGSEQYF. The CDR3 DNA reads TGTGCCAGCAGCTGGGGGGTTGGGAGGGTTGGGTCCGAGCAGTACTTC.

The rearrangement uses TRBV19 and TRBJ2-7; D is perhaps TRBD2 (5 bases). This CDR3 has 18 residues. Trimming removed 5 bases at V and 0 bases at J, with 23 bases between. Germline loops: CDR1 LNHDA, CDR2 SQIVND (reference sequence). The CDR3 DNA reads as TGTGCCAGTAGTGGGGTTCGGGGAGCAGAGTTCAACTCCTACGAGCAGTACTTC. This codes for CASSGVRGAEFNSYEQYF.

The chain carries TRBV27 and TRBJ1-2; D gene unclear. From germline, CDR1 is MNHEY and CDR2 SMNVEV (reference sequence). The length of the CDR3 is 18 residues. Trimming pared 6 bases from V and 6 bases from J, leaving 29 bases between. CDR3 nucleotide sequence: TGTGCCAGCAGGACGTATTCCGGGAACGCCGGCGGAGGTCATGGCTACACCTTC. This translates into CASRTYSGNAGGGHGYTF.

The J gene is TRBJ2-1, the V gene TRBV11-3, with 8 bases matching TRBD2. Germline loops: CDR1 SGHNT, CDR2 YENEEA. The CDR3 contains 13 residues. With 5 bases clipped from V and 7 bases from J, the junction kept 4 bases outside the gene matches. CDR3 in amino acids: CASSIRGGNEQFF. The CDR3 region has the DNA TGTGCCAGCAGCATCCGGGGGGGGAATGAGCAGTTCTTC.

The chain couples TRBV11-2 to TRBJ1-2; 8 positions agree with TRBD1. The V and J ends lost 5 bases and 0 bases, in that order; junction bases with no gene match: 8. The CDR3 totals 16 residues. The germline gives CDR1 SGHAT, CDR2 FQNNGV. The CDR3 DNA follows: TGTGCCAGCAGCCAAGACAGGGGACAGGCTAACTATGGCTACACCTTC. Residues: CASSQDRGQANYGYTF.